This section outlines one T cell receptor beta chain sequence together with its context. The sample belongs to a study of technical replicates of blood from a few donors. CDR1 SGHAT and CDR2 FQNNGV come from the germline V gene. The CDR3 is made up of 16 amino acids. After removal of 2 bases from V and 1 base from J, the junction contained 6 bases not matched to a gene. TCRdb's table, derived via immunoSEQ multiplex PCR, lists solely in-frame clones and lacks some. The sample includes around 72,000 clones, roughly 91% of them seen just once. The chain links TRBV11-2 to TRBJ2-7; TRBD1 aligns across 9 bases. The receptor comes from a human donor in good health. Some clones in this sample may be carry-over from other donors' samples. The source material was T cells isolated from PBMCs. CDR3 sequence: CASSLLDGQGSYEQYF. In nucleotides, the CDR3 is TGTGCCAGCAGCTTACTAGATGGACAGGGGTCCTACGAGCAGTACTTC.